This note documents a single T cell receptor beta chain sequence. Its antigen is as yet unknown. The sample originates from a study of identical twins. It was template switching that added a universal primer site, and there were unique molecular identifiers on the cDNA. TCRdb re-called the 5' RACE reads through MiXCR, storing one row per CDR3 protein. The sample includes more than 250,000 distinct CDR3 sequences, more than 6.5% of them seen just once. Study-level findings and limits: Cross-sectional statistics, not tracking of the same donors, supported the conclusions. Models underpredicted monozygotic twin sharing of out-of-frame TCR alpha. Memory repertoires showed no such pattern, whereas abundant cord blood beta clonotypes carried fewer insertions.

This CDR3 is 12 amino acids long. The germline gives CDR1 SGHVS, CDR2 FQNEAQ. V lost 3 bases to trimming and J lost 10 bases, with 13 bases between them. Another study also made use of these data, one on yellow fever vaccine responses in identical twins.

The sequence was obtained from a woman under 30 in good health. The sequenced material came from memory (CD45RO+) T cells sorted from blood. The rearrangement joins TRBV7-8 to TRBJ2-7; tentative D call: TRBD1 (7 bases). The CDR3 DNA reads as TGTGCCAGCAGCTTGGGCAGGGGGGACCAGTACTTC. Translating gives CASSLGRGDQYF.